This T cell receptor (beta chain) came from a study of OX40 agonist ivuxolimab in advanced cancers. Background on the study: Partial responses were seen in three patients, one with hepatocellular carcinoma and two with cutaneous melanoma. The study's findings and limits: Some of the nonresponding patients also showed low levels of normalized T-cell clonal expansion.

The assay was immunoSEQ multiplex PCR, and TCRdb's table has in-frame clones only and misses some. The sample includes 76,000 or so clones, almost 85% of them seen just once. This clone was observed once. Its specificity is unknown. This CDR3 region has 18 residues. J gave up 0 bases and V 1 base, and 7 bases lay outside the gene matches. CDR1 and CDR2 (germline): SGHRS, YFSETQ. Baseline was the first blood sampling point, followed by cycle 4 day 1 and cycle 7 day 1. The source was CD4+ or CD8+ T cells sorted from blood, collected in a trial of the OX40 agonist ivuxolimab. The chain uses TRBV5-1 and TRBJ2-4, with TRBD2 matching over 10 bases. The TCR was taken from an adult with an advanced solid tumor such as melanoma, head and neck, liver or kidney cancer. The CDR3 loop is CASSLLSSGGLAKNIQYF. CDR3 nucleotides: TGCGCCAGCAGCTTGTTGTCTAGCGGGGGATTAGCCAAAAACATTCAGTACTTC.